This T cell receptor (beta chain) originates from a study of cytomegalovirus exposure and HLA in healthy donors. The V gene lost 3 bases and the J gene lost 0 bases, with 8 bases spanning the gap. CDR3 size: 15 residues. Germline V gene data show CDR1 as SGHVS and CDR2 as FQNEAQ. The PCR made use of 60 Vbeta and 13 Jbeta primers. Libraries were prepared by immunoSEQ multiplex PCR; TCRdb keeps only in-frame clonotypes and omits some of them. The clone table shows 31,000 or so clones, with the ten largest holding 4.8%. Donors consisted of healthy bone marrow donors. Concerning this clone: Its antigen is still unknown.

Findings of the study overall: Segments of the TCR beta V type were, in most cases, productive about 90% or about 30% of the time in an earlier analysis. Fewer N-insertions (relative to the roughly 700-donor mean) were reportedly seen in an Asian-associated ancestry cluster in a later analysis.

This TCR derives from a female donor in good health and CMV-seronegative. The chain couples TRBV7-8 to TRBJ1-4; a possible D gene is TRBD1 (5 bases). The sample taken for sequencing was PBMCs. This chain's CDR3 is CASSFSGTTNEKLFF. The CDR3 DNA is TGTGCCAGCAGCTTCTCAGGGACAACTAATGAAAAACTGTTTTTT. Full variable domain (remainder filled in from reference TRBV7-8 and TRBJ1-4): GAGVSQSPRYKVAKRGQDVALRCDPISGHVSLFWYQQALGQGPEFLTYFQNEAQLDKSGLPSDRFFAERPEGSVSTLKIQRTQQEDSAVYLCASSFSGTTNEKLFFGSGTQLSVL.